Shown below are 14 T cell receptor beta chains from a single sample sequenced in a study of blood T cell repertoires in COVID-19. TCRdb's copy holds only in-frame clones and misses some; the assay was immunoSEQ multiplex PCR. The data contain approximately 150,000 clones, approximately 90% of them seen just once; the ten biggest clones take up around 18%. Sequenced sample: peripheral blood. The receptors shown here come from a man aged 45-65 years with active or convalescent COVID-19.

This chain links TRBV18 with TRBJ2-5, with 11 bases matching TRBD1. Germline V CDR1 and CDR2: KGHSH, LQKENI. V trimming: 1 base; J trimming: 5 bases; junction bases outside the gene matches: 6. CDR3 length: 16 residues. The CDR3 here is CASSPRAGTGGETQYF. CDR3 coding DNA: TGTGCCAGCTCACCACGCGCCGGGACAGGGGGTGAGACCCAGTACTTC.

V is TRBV2 and J is TRBJ1-5; tentative D call: TRBD1 (5 bases). Looked up from germline, CDR1 is SNHLY and CDR2 is FYNNEI. The V end lost 6 bases, the J end lost 4 bases, and 7 bases lay between the germline ends. There are 12 residues in the CDR3. The CDR3 DNA reads as TGTGCCAGCAGCAGGGCTAATCAGCCCCAGCATTTT. Protein: CASSRANQPQHF.

This clone has just one count. The genes are TRBV19 and TRBJ2-4; 9 bases agree with TRBD2. The germline V gene encodes CDR1 LNHDA and CDR2 SQIVND (reference sequence). V gave up 5 bases and J gave up 2 bases; unmatched junction bases: 7. This CDR3 has 16 amino acids. The CDR3 protein is CASSFRTSVTKNIQYF. The DNA of the CDR3 is TGTGCCAGTAGTTTTAGGACTAGCGTTACCAAAAACATTCAGTACTTC.

The CDR3 coding sequence is TGTGCCAGCAGCCAAGATAGCACGTCACATGGCTACACCTTC. This sequence encodes CASSQDSTSHGYTF. This chain links TRBV3-1 (or the pseudogene TRBV3-2) with TRBJ1-2; D not resolved. CDR3 size: 14 residues. V lost 0 bases and J 6 bases, leaving 11 bases between the germline ends. Looked up from germline, CDR1 is LGHDT and CDR2 is YNNKEL (reference sequence).

The genes are TRBV29-1 and TRBJ1-1; no definite D call. Between the trimmed V and J ends, which lost 4 bases and 8 bases, there was a span of 17 bases. From germline, CDR1 is SQVTM and CDR2 ANQGSEA. CDR3 length: 13 amino acids. CDR3 nucleotides: TGCAGCGTTGGGGAGGGTTGGAGCACAGAAGCTTTCTTT. The encoded protein is CSVGEGWSTEAFF.

The chain combines TRBV7-6 with TRBJ1-4; 7 nucleotides match TRBD1. Germline CDR1 SGHVS, CDR2 FNYEAQ. This CDR3 region has 15 residues. The ends lost 5 bases at V and 5 bases at J; junction bases unmatched: 8. The CDR3 reads CASSMDRTENEKLFF. The CDR3 nucleotides read TGTGCCAGCAGCATGGACAGGACTGAGAATGAAAAACTGTTTTTT.

The genes are TRBV6-5 and TRBJ2-7; 9 bases are a match to TRBD1. The CDR3 sequence is 14 residues long. The J segment lost 4 bases and the V segment lost 4 bases, leaving 5 bases of the junction unmatched. CDR1 is MNHEY and CDR2 is SVGAGI in the germline V gene. CDR3 nucleotides: TGTGCCAGCAGTTTCGGGACAGGGTGGTACGAGCAGTACTTC. Encoded protein: CASSFGTGWYEQYF.

The rearrangement joins TRBV5-5 to TRBJ1-3, with D unresolved. The CDR3 has 12 residues. Trimming removed 7 bases from V and 0 bases from J, with 5 bases in between. From germline, CDR1 is SGHKS and CDR2 YYEKEE (reference sequence). CDR3 protein: CASFSSGNTIYF. CDR3 nucleotides: TGTGCCAGCTTTAGCTCTGGAAACACCATATATTTT. Using reference TRBV5-5 and TRBJ1-3 for the parts outside the CDR3, the full variable domain is DAGVTQSPTHLIKTRGQQVTLRCSPISGHKSVSWYQQVLGQGPQFIFQYYEKEERGRGNFPDRFSARQFPNYSSELNVNALLLGDSALYLCASFSSGNTIYFGEGSWLTVV.

The genes are TRBV24-1 and TRBJ2-3, with D tentatively TRBD2 (5 bases). The germline V and J ends were trimmed by 4 bases and 2 bases, with 18 bases remaining between them. This CDR3 has 17 amino acids. Germline V gives CDR1 KGHDR, CDR2 SFDVKD. CDR3 in amino acids: CATSDRGRGPTTDTQYF. The CDR3, as DNA: TGTGCCACCAGTGACCGGGGAAGAGGCCCTACCACAGATACGCAGTATTTT.

This chain joins TRBV30 and TRBJ2-4; 11 bases are shared with TRBD1. This CDR3 contains 18 residues. V gave up 1 base and J gave up 4 bases; unmatched junction bases: 12. CDR1 GTSNPN and CDR2 SVGIG come from the germline V gene (reference sequence). CDR3 protein: CAWSGQGQGAAGKNIQYF. Here the CDR3 DNA reads TGTGCCTGGAGTGGCCAAGGACAGGGGGCTGCGGGGAAAAACATTCAGTACTTC.

This clone was seen once. The V and J genes are TRBV27 and TRBJ2-7; D gene ambiguous. The CDR3 totals 14 residues. Trimming cost V 3 bases and J 1 base, with 10 bases left between them. CDR1 and CDR2 (germline): MNHEY, SMNVEV (reference sequence). CDR3 residues: CASSFSTASYEQYF. The DNA for the CDR3 is TGTGCCAGCAGTTTTTCCACAGCTTCCTACGAGCAGTACTTC.

This chain uses TRBV19 with TRBJ1-1, with D possibly TRBD1 on 6 matching bases. Germline lookup yields CDR1 LNHDA and CDR2 SQIVND (reference sequence). With 8 bases removed from V and 4 bases from J, the gap between germline ends came to 14 bases. CDR3 size: 13 residues. CDR3 coding DNA: TGTGCCAGTCAGGACAGCTCAGGCACTGAAGCTTTCTTT. Amino acid sequence: CASQDSSGTEAFF.

The chain links TRBV10-1 to TRBJ2-2; 8 nucleotides line up with TRBD1. The CDR3 length is 15 residues. Trimming cost V 6 bases and J 2 bases; bases outside gene matches: 5. CDR1 and CDR2 from the germline V gene are WNHNN and SYGVQD (reference sequence). CDR3 residues: CASSRDRPNTGELFF. In DNA form, the CDR3 reads TGCGCCAGCAGCCGGGACAGGCCAAACACCGGGGAGCTGTTTTTT.

V usage is TRBV5-6 and J usage is TRBJ1-3, with TRBD1 matching over 9 bases. This CDR3 spans 15 amino acids. Germline values: CDR1 SGHDT, CDR2 YYEEEE. The V and J ends lost 4 bases and 6 bases, in that order; junction bases with no gene match: 8. CDR3 coding DNA: TGTGCCAGCAGCGGCGCCGGGACAGGGCCAAACACCATATATTTT. Its protein is CASSGAGTGPNTIYF.